The clone carrying this TCR beta chain came up a few times. This sample stems from a study of T-cell memory formation after mild COVID-19. Looking at the study overall: Clusters were largely donor specific.

CDR1 and CDR2 from the germline V gene are LGHNA and YSLEER. The CDR3 extends over 16 amino acids. V lost 4 bases and J lost 1, with 15 bases in between. TCRdb called the 5' RACE reads again in MiXCR, with one record for every CDR3 protein. The sample lists 350,000 to 500,000 distinct CDR3 sequences, roughly 18% seen once, with about 22% in the top ten. The TCR was taken from a young man who had mild COVID-19 (a few samples of this study predate the infection). Cell type and time point are not known. V usage is TRBV4-3 and J usage is TRBJ2-3; D assignment may be TRBD1 or TRBD2 (6 bases each). Sequencing was performed on PBMCs or a T cell subset sorted from them (not recorded which). The CDR3 region is CASSRTSGARTDTQYF. DNA of the CDR3: TGCGCCAGCAGCCGGACATCGGGGGCCCGCACAGATACGCAGTATTTT.